This T cell receptor beta chain was observed in a study of Ad26.COV2.S vaccination and SARS-CoV-2 variants. Study findings and constraints: Vaccine recipients and placebo recipients showed similar non-spike TCR breadth. Estimates derived from TCR breadth and depth analyses may have underestimated total T cell responses.

This clone came up once. Its antigen is unidentified. CDR1 is KGHSH and CDR2 is LQKENI in the germline V gene. V was pared by 0 bases and J by 7 bases, with 11 bases between. The CDR3 is made up of 14 amino acids. The table came from immunoSEQ multiplex PCR; TCRdb's copy has only in-frame clones and leaves some out. The top ten hold 3% to 5% of the sample, which has approximately 340,000 clones, under 95% seen once. This specimen was peripheral blood, taken after recovery from COVID-19. The chain is built from TRBV18 and TRBJ2-3; no clear D. The clonotype comes from a human donor who had recovered from COVID-19. The CDR3 region is CASSPPPRLHTQYF. In DNA, the CDR3 is TGTGCCAGCTCACCACCCCCGAGGTTGCATACGCAGTATTTT.